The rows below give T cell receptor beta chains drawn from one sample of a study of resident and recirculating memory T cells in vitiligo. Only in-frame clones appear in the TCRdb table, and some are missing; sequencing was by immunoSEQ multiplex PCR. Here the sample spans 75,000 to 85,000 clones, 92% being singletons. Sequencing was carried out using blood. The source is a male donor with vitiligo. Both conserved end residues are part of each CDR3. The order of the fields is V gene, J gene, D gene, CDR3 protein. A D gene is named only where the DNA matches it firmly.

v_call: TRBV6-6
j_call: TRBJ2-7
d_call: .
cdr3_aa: CASSYSQGSEQYF

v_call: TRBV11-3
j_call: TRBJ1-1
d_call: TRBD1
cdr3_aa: CASSVGQANTEAFF

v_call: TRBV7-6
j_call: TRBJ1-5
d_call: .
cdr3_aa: CASSLYTGNQPQHF

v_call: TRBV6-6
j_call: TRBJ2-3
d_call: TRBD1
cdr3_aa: CASSYPTGADTQYF

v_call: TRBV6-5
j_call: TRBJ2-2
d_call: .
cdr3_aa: CASSPGTWELFF

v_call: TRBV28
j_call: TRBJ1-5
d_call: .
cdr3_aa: CASTSPKAGYQGPQHF

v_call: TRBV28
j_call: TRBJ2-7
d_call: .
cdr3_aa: CASSLSGHGPYEQYF

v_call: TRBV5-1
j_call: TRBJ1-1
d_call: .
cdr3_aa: CASSYSSLRGNTEAFF

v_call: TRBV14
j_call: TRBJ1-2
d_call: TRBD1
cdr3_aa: CASSQDLGQGGDYGYTF

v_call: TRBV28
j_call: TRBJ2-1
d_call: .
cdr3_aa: CASSPGEVLNSYNEQFF

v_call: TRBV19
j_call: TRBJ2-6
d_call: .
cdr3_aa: CASRLAFRSGFGANVLTF

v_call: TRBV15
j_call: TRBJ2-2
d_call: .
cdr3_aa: CATSRAWGGEGDTGELFF

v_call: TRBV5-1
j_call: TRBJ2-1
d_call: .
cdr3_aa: CASSWVAPYNEQFF

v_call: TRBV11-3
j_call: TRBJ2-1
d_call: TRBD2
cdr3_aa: CASSFGSGRGTYNEQFF

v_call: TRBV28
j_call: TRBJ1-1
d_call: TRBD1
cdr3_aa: CASSWAAGGWTEAFF

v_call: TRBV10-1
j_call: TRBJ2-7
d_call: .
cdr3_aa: CAVDRYLEYF

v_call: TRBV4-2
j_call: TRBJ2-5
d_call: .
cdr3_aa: CASSQGSNSQETQYF

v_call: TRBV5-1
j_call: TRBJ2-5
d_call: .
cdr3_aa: CASSFDRETQYF

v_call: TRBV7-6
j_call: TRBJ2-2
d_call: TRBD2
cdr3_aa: CASSQQGTSGAGELFF

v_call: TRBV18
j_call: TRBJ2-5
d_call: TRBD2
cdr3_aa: CASWEGEETQYF

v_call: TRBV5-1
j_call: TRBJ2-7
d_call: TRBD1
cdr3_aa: CASRSPRTGYEQYF

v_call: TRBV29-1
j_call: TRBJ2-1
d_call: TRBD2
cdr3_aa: CSALGGTANSGSSYNEQFF

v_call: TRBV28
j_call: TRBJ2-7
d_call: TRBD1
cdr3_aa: CASSSGTGVSEQYF

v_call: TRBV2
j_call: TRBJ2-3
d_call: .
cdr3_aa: CASRVGQGGADTQYF

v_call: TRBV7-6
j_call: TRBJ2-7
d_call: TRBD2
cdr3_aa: CASSLSASGTSYEQYF

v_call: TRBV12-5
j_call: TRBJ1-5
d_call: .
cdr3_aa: CASGLVLSRNQPQHF

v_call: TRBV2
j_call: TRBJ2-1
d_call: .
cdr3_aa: CASSNRLEGEQFF

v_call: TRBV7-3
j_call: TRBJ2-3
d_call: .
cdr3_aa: CASSSTGRMLVDTQYF

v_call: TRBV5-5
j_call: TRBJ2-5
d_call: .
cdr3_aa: CASSFDGFRETQYF

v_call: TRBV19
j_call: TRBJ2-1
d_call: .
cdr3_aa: CASSIVEGSVEQFF

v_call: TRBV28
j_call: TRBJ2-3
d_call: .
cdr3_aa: CASSLVEGAGLGDTQYF

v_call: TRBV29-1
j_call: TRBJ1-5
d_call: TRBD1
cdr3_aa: CSVVDRVNQPQHF

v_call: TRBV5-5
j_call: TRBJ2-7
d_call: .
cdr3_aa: CASSLEGSQAPYEQYF

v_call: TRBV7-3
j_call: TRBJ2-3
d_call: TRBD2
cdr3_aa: CASSPPGGGTDTQYF

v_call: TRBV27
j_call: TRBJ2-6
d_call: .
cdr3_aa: CASSFLYLSSGANVLTF

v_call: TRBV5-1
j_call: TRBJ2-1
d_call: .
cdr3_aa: CASSRLQEGPYNEQFF

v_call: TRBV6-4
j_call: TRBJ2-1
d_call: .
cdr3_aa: CAGSDLEGGKIMFF

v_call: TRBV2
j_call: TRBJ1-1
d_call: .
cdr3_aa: CASSLNHYTEAFF

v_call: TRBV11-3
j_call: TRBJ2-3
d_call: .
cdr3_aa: CASSLVGGTDTQYF

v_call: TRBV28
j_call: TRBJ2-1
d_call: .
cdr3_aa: CASSGSYNEQFF

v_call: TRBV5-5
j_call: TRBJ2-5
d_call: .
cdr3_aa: CASLRGTGETQYF

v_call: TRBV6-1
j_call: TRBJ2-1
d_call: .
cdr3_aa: CASRSRDWQNEQFF

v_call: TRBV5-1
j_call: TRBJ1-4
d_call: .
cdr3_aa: CASSEASTNEKLFF

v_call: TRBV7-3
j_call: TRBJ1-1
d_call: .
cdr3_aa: CASSLTADTEAFF

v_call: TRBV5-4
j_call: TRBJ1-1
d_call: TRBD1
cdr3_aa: CASSLEGAGHTEAFF

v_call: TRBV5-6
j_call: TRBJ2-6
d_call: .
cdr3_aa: CASSLWGPGANVLTF